This is a list of T cell receptor beta chains from one sample in a study of cytomegalovirus exposure and HLA in healthy donors. Generated by immunoSEQ multiplex PCR, the TCRdb table keeps only in-frame clones and is missing some. The profile shows about 120,000 clones, about 78% of them singletons. Sequenced input: PBMCs. These receptors all come from a middle-aged woman in good health and CMV-seropositive. The CDR3 runs from the conserved cysteine through the conserved F or W. A D gene is named only where the DNA matches it firmly. Expanded clones are given a class, and other clones once, few, many or no size at all.

d_gene: NA; j_gene: TRBJ1-2; abundance: NA; v_gene: TRBV15; CDR3aa: CATSRAMQDGYTF; CDR3nt: TGTGCCACCAGCAGAGCGATGCAGGATGGCTACACCTTC
d_gene: NA; j_gene: TRBJ1-2; abundance: NA; v_gene: TRBV9; CDR3aa: CASSPWTANYGYTF; CDR3nt: TGTGCCAGCAGCCCATGGACAGCCAACTATGGCTACACCTTC
d_gene: NA; j_gene: TRBJ1-4; abundance: once; v_gene: TRBV6-7; CDR3aa: CASTRGDEKLFF; CDR3nt: TGTGCCAGCACTCGGGGGGATGAAAAACTGTTTTTT
d_gene: TRBD1; j_gene: TRBJ1-5; abundance: NA; v_gene: TRBV2; CDR3aa: CASRRQGNQPQHF; CDR3nt: TGTGCCAGCAGACGACAGGGGAATCAGCCCCAGCATTTT
d_gene: TRBD2; j_gene: TRBJ2-5; abundance: once; v_gene: TRBV27; CDR3aa: CASSRLAGPAVRQETQYF; CDR3nt: TGTGCCAGCAGTAGACTAGCGGGGCCCGCCGTCAGACAAGAGACCCAGTACTTC
d_gene: TRBD1; j_gene: TRBJ1-2; abundance: NA; v_gene: TRBV6-1; CDR3aa: CASSAVGRGDGYTF; CDR3nt: TGTGCCAGCAGTGCTGTAGGCAGGGGGGATGGCTACACCTTC
d_gene: NA; j_gene: TRBJ2-2; abundance: once; v_gene: TRBV11-3; CDR3aa: CASSSDTGELFF; CDR3nt: TGTGCCAGCAGCTCGGACACCGGGGAGCTGTTTTTT
d_gene: TRBD1; j_gene: TRBJ1-4; abundance: NA; v_gene: TRBV4-3; CDR3aa: CASSQGTGGGYNEKLFF; CDR3nt: TGCGCCAGCAGCCAAGGGACAGGGGGCGGTTATAATGAAAAACTGTTTTTT
d_gene: TRBD1; j_gene: TRBJ2-2; abundance: few; v_gene: TRBV19; CDR3aa: CATRQGANTGELFF; CDR3nt: TGTGCCACCCGACAGGGGGCGAACACCGGGGAGCTGTTTTTT
d_gene: NA; j_gene: TRBJ2-2; abundance: NA; v_gene: TRBV4-3; CDR3aa: CASSQASGYHANTGELFF; CDR3nt: TGCGCCAGCAGCCAAGCCTCAGGGTATCACGCGAACACCGGGGAGCTGTTTTTT
d_gene: NA; j_gene: TRBJ2-5; abundance: NA; v_gene: TRBV10-3; CDR3aa: CAISEGGETQYF; CDR3nt: TGTGCCATCAGTGAAGGAGGAGAGACCCAGTACTTC
d_gene: NA; j_gene: TRBJ1-2; abundance: NA; v_gene: TRBV11-2; CDR3aa: CASSLRGGRDGYTF; CDR3nt: TGTGCCAGCAGCTTAAGGGGAGGGAGGGACGGCTACACCTTC
d_gene: NA; j_gene: TRBJ1-3; abundance: NA; v_gene: TRBV29-1; CDR3aa: CSVFIGAGNTIYF; CDR3nt: TGCAGCGTTTTTATAGGGGCTGGAAACACCATATATTTT
d_gene: TRBD1; j_gene: TRBJ2-7; abundance: NA; v_gene: TRBV4-1; CDR3aa: CASSQGTGFGYEQYF; CDR3nt: TGCGCCAGCAGCCAAGGGACAGGGTTTGGCTACGAGCAGTACTTC
d_gene: NA; j_gene: TRBJ2-5; abundance: NA; v_gene: TRBV7-2; CDR3aa: CASSPGVETQYF; CDR3nt: TGTGCCAGCAGCCCAGGGGTGGAGACCCAGTACTTC
d_gene: NA; j_gene: TRBJ1-4; abundance: NA; v_gene: TRBV7-2; CDR3aa: CASSQEGGSRLFF; CDR3nt: TGTGCCAGCAGCCAGGAAGGGGGATCTAGACTGTTTTTT
d_gene: NA; j_gene: TRBJ1-3; abundance: NA; v_gene: TRBV12-5; CDR3aa: CASAQGNTIYF; CDR3nt: TGTGCTAGTGCCCAGGGGAACACCATATATTTT
d_gene: NA; j_gene: TRBJ2-5; abundance: NA; v_gene: TRBV2; CDR3aa: CASSEETQYF; CDR3nt: TGTGCCAGCAGCGAAGAGACCCAGTACTTC
d_gene: TRBD1; j_gene: TRBJ2-7; abundance: once; v_gene: TRBV14; CDR3aa: CASSDRTGGHEQYF; CDR3nt: TGTGCCAGCAGCGACAGGACAGGGGGCCACGAGCAGTACTTC
d_gene: TRBD1; j_gene: TRBJ2-7; abundance: NA; v_gene: TRBV15; CDR3aa: CATSRTGTGTDEQYF; CDR3nt: TGTGCCACCAGCAGAACCGGGACAGGGACGGACGAGCAGTACTTC
d_gene: NA; j_gene: TRBJ2-7; abundance: NA; v_gene: TRBV5-6; CDR3aa: CASSWTLGEQYF; CDR3nt: TGTGCCAGCAGCTGGACTTTGGGCGAGCAGTACTTC
d_gene: NA; j_gene: TRBJ1-5; abundance: NA; v_gene: TRBV4-1; CDR3aa: CASSKLYRESNQPQHF; CDR3nt: TGCGCCAGCAGCAAACTATACCGGGAGAGCAATCAGCCCCAGCATTTT
d_gene: NA; j_gene: TRBJ1-1; abundance: few; v_gene: TRBV2; CDR3aa: CASLAGYGTEAFF; CDR3nt: TGTGCCAGCCTTGCGGGCTACGGCACTGAAGCTTTCTTT
d_gene: TRBD1; j_gene: TRBJ1-2; abundance: NA; v_gene: TRBV18; CDR3aa: CASSPPQGANGYTF; CDR3nt: TGTGCCAGCTCACCACCCCAGGGGGCGAATGGCTACACCTTC
d_gene: TRBD1; j_gene: TRBJ1-1; abundance: NA; v_gene: TRBV6-5; CDR3aa: CASSPGPDRDPEAFF; CDR3nt: TGTGCCAGCAGCCCAGGTCCCGACAGGGACCCTGAAGCTTTCTTT
d_gene: NA; j_gene: TRBJ2-3; abundance: NA; v_gene: TRBV4-3; CDR3aa: CASSQDQALSTDTQYF; CDR3nt: TGCGCCAGCAGCCAAGATCAAGCGCTTAGCACAGATACGCAGTATTTT